This T cell receptor beta chain was sequenced in a study of blood T cell repertoires in COVID-19. Overall study: Sources were T cells, B-cell-depleted T cells, or PBMCs; the material itself was cDNA or gDNA.

In its sample, this clone was seen a few times. In the study's own analysis: Amplification from reference gene primers served as the basis for estimated nucleated cell counts. This table comes from immunoSEQ multiplex PCR, and its TCRdb copy is limited to in-frame clones, with some not included. Clone size and V and J calls were adopted from that table, with D and trimming inferred from the DNA. The table records roughly 100,000 clones, 88% of them present only once. CDR1 is LNHDA and CDR2 is SQIVND in the germline V gene (reference sequence). The germline V and J ends were trimmed by 5 bases and 5 bases, with 13 bases remaining between them. This CDR3 contains 13 residues.

The chain has TRBV19 and TRBJ2-7, with D maybe TRBD2 (7 bases). Sequencing was carried out using peripheral blood. The source is a human donor in a cohort sampled during active COVID-19. CDR3 DNA sequence: TGTGCCAGTAGTGCGGGGGCTGAAGACGAGCAGTACTTC. Protein product: CASSAGAEDEQYF.